This T cell receptor (beta chain) was obtained from a study of T cell responses to AZD1222 COVID-19 vaccine. On the study more broadly: Second doses at about 4 or about 12 weeks were pooled.

Study-wide findings and caveats: Spike-specific TCR breadth rose after two AZD1222 doses, and depth rose as well. Only six or seven AZD1222 recipients tested seropositive at baseline. White British people made up most donors, females outnumbered males, and clonal diversity was possibly underestimated.

The germline V and J ends were trimmed by 3 bases and 1 base, with 12 bases remaining between them. The CDR3 spans 15 residues. Germline assignment: CDR1 SGHTA and CDR2 FQGNSA. Sequencing used immunoSEQ multiplex PCR; TCRdb keeps in-frame clones, though not all of them. The sample holds approximately 110,000 clones, roughly 90% seen once. For this clone: Antigen: not known.

The starting material was peripheral blood, obtained on day 0 of AZD1222 vaccination. V and J are TRBV7-2 and TRBJ1-1; no clear D gene. This TCR came from an adult in good health. The CDR3 sequence is CASSFTGRQNTEAFF. CDR3 coding DNA: TGTGCCAGCAGCTTCACGGGCCGACAGAACACTGAAGCTTTCTTT.